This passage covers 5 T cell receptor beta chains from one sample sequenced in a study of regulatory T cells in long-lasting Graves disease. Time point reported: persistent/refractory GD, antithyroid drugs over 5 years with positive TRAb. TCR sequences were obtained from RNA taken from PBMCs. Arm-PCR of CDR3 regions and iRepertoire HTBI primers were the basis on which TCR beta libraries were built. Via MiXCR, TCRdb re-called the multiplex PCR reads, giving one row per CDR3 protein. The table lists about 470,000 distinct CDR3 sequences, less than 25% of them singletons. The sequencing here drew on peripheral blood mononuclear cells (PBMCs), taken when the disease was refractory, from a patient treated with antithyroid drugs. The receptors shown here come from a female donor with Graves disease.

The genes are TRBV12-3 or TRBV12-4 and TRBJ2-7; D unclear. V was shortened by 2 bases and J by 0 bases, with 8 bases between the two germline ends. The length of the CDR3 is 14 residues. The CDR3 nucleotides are TGTGCCAGCAGTTTATCCCAGATCTCCTACGAGCAGTACTTC. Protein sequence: CASSLSQISYEQYF.

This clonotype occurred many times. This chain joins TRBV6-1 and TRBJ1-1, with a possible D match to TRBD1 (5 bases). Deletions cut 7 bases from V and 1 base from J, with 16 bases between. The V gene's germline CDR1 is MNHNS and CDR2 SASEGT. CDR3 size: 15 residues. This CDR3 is CASKAPGGTNTEAFF. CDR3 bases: TGTGCCAGCAAGGCCCCGGGGGGGACGAACACTGAAGCTTTCTTT.

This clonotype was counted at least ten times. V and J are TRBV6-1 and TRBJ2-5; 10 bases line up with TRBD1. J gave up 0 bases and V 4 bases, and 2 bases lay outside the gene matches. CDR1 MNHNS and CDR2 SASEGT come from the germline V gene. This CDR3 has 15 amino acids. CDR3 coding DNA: TGTGCCAGCAGTGTGGACAGGGGGGACCAAGAGACCCAGTACTTC. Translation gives CASSVDRGDQETQYF.

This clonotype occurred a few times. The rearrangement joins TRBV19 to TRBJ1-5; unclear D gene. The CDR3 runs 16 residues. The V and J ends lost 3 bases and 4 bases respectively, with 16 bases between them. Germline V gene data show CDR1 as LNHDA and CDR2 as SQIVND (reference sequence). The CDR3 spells CASSMPERAWNQPQHF. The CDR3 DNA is TGTGCCAGTAGTATGCCGGAGAGGGCCTGGAATCAGCCCCAGCATTTT. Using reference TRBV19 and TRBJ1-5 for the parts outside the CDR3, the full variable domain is DGGITQSPKYLFRKEGQNVTLSCEQNLNHDAMYWYRQDPGQGLRLIYYSQIVNDFQKGDIAEGYSVSREKKESFPLTVTSAQKNPTAFYLCASSMPERAWNQPQHFGDGTRLSIL.

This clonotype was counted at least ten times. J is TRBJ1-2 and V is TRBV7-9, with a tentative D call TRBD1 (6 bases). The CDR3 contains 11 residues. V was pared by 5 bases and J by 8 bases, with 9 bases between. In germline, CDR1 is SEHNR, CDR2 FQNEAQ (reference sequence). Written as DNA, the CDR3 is TGTGCCAGCAGCCCGGACAGCGGCTACACCTTC. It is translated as CASSPDSGYTF.